The next 14 T cell receptor beta chains were all read from a single sample in a study of memory CD4+ T cells and cytomegalovirus serostatus. TCRdb's table, derived via immunoSEQ multiplex PCR, lists solely in-frame clones and lacks some. This sample has 25,000 to 30,000 clones, with about three quarters found just once. Single viable CD3+CD4+CD8-CD45RO+ cells were sorted as the memory CD4+ T cells. Material: memory CD4+ T cells from blood. These receptors came from an adult in good health and CMV-seronegative.

This clone was found a few times. The chain uses TRBV11-2 and TRBJ1-2, with a tentative D call TRBD1 (5 bases). Germline CDR1 and CDR2: SGHAT and FQNNGV. The CDR3 sequence is 17 residues long. V gave up 6 bases and J gave up 9 bases, with 29 bases separating them. CDR3 in amino acids: CASRPPGTENSAMSYTF. DNA for the CDR3: TGTGCCAGCAGGCCCCCCGGGACGGAAAATTCTGCTATGAGCTACACCTTC. The full variable domain, with the rest looked up from reference TRBV11-2 and TRBJ1-2, is EAGVAQSPRYKIIEKRQSVAFWCNPISGHATLYWYQQILGQGPKLLIQFQNNGVVDDSQLPKDRFSAERLKGVDSTLKIQPAKLEDSAVYLCASRPPGTENSAMSYTFGSGTRLTVV.

This clone was counted a few times. V usage is TRBV4-1 and J usage is TRBJ1-2, with D hard to call. CDR3 length equals 15 residues. The ends were cut back, 1 base at V and 0 bases at J, with 9 bases in the middle. The germline gives CDR1 MGHRA, CDR2 YSYEKL. The CDR3 DNA reads as TGCGCCAGCAGCCAAGGATCTCAGGCTAACTATGGCTACACCTTC. It translates to CASSQGSQANYGYTF.

A single count supports this clone. The chain employs TRBV9 and TRBJ1-2, with D possibly matching TRBD1 (5 bases). V was pared by 0 bases and J by 7 bases, with 16 bases between. This CDR3 comprises 15 residues. The germline V gene encodes CDR1 SGDLS and CDR2 YYNGEE. CDR3 loop: CASSVDHRGDSGYTF. The CDR3, as DNA: TGTGCCAGCAGCGTAGATCACCGGGGCGACTCTGGCTACACCTTC.

This chain uses TRBV6-1 with TRBJ1-1; D unclear. This CDR3 is 13 amino acids long. V gave up 6 bases and J gave up 10 bases, with 18 bases separating them. Germline loops: CDR1 MNHNS, CDR2 SASEGT. The CDR3 region is CASRTTRATIAFF. The DNA of the CDR3 is TGTGCCAGCAGGACCACAAGGGCCACGATAGCTTTCTTT.

The chain has TRBV7-9 and TRBJ2-3; the D gene is possibly TRBD2 (5 bases). V dropped 6 bases and J dropped 5 bases, with 6 bases sitting between them. Germline CDR1 is SEHNR and CDR2 is FQNEAQ (reference sequence). The CDR3 consists of 11 residues. The CDR3 region has the DNA TGTGCCAGCAGGGGAGAAGATACGCAGTATTTT. Residues: CASRGEDTQYF.

The J gene is TRBJ2-1, the V gene TRBV5-1, with D possibly matching TRBD2 (6 bases). The V end lost 0 bases, the J end lost 9 bases, and 13 bases lay between the germline ends. Germline V lookup: CDR1 SGHRS, CDR2 YFSETQ. This CDR3 contains 14 residues. The CDR3 loop reads CASSLDGSSSEQFF. CDR3 nucleotides: TGCGCCAGCAGCTTGGACGGGAGTAGTAGTGAGCAGTTCTTC.

J is TRBJ1-1 and V is TRBV5-4, with TRBD1 as a possible D gene (5 bases). The V end was cut by 0 bases, the J end by 2 bases, with 11 bases between. The CDR3 is 15 residues long. Germline-derived CDR1 and CDR2 are SGHNT and YYREEE (reference sequence). The DNA of the CDR3 is TGTGCCAGCAGCTTGGGAGGACAAGTCAACACTGAAGCTTTCTTT. Its translation: CASSLGGQVNTEAFF.

The V gene is TRBV14, the J gene TRBJ1-4, with D possibly matching TRBD1 (5 bases). The CDR3 sequence is 15 residues long. Between the trimmed V and J ends, which lost 2 bases and 3 bases, there was a span of 10 bases. The germline CDR1 and CDR2 sequences are SGHDN and FVKESK. The CDR3 DNA reads TGTGCCAGCAGCCAACGGGGGACTGCTAATGAAAAACTGTTTTTT. As protein: CASSQRGTANEKLFF.

This clone has a handful of counts. The genes are TRBV9 and TRBJ1-2; 9 positions match TRBD1. The CDR3 totals 15 residues. The J segment lost 6 bases and the V segment lost 4 bases, leaving 10 bases of the junction unmatched. Germline CDR1 is SGDLS and CDR2 is YYNGEE. The DNA of the CDR3 is TGTGCCAGCAGCAAGGGGGGACAGGGAGTTCATGGCTACACCTTC. Translation: CASSKGGQGVHGYTF.

J is TRBJ2-6 and V is TRBV6-5; no reliable D call. Germline-derived CDR1 and CDR2 are MNHEY and SVGAGI. Trimming took 3 bases from V and 0 from J, leaving 9 bases between them. The CDR3 sequence is 16 residues long. CDR3 in amino acids: CASSYQRFSGANVLTF. The CDR3 DNA sequence: TGTGCCAGCAGTTATCAAAGGTTCTCTGGGGCCAACGTCCTGACTTTC.

The chain employs TRBV19 and TRBJ1-5; no clear D gene. Trimming left V 4 bases short and J 0 bases short, with 13 bases between. Germline V CDR1 and CDR2: LNHDA, SQIVND (reference sequence). The CDR3 covers 16 residues. CDR3 in DNA: TGTGCCAGTAGTAAGGTGGTGGGGAATAGCAATCAGCCCCAGCATTTT. Its protein product is CASSKVVGNSNQPQHF.

This clone was counted a single time. V is TRBV6-1 and J is TRBJ1-1; D not certain. Germline loops: CDR1 MNHNS, CDR2 SASEGT. The CDR3 loop spans 15 amino acids. V was pared by 3 bases and J by 9 bases, with 20 bases between. As DNA, the CDR3 is TGTGCCAGCAGTGAGAGTACCCCGAGGTACTCAAAAGCTTTCTTT. It translates to CASSESTPRYSKAFF.

This clone was seen a few times. J is TRBJ2-7 and V is TRBV30; D unresolved. V was clipped by 6 bases and J by 0 bases, with 6 bases between them. CDR3 size: 11 residues. Germline CDR1 and CDR2: GTSNPN and SVGIG (reference sequence). Written as DNA, the CDR3 is TGTGCCTGTTCCAGCTCCTACGAGCAGTACTTC. Its protein product is CACSSSYEQYF. The entire variable domain, with the rest obtained from reference TRBV30 and TRBJ2-7, is as follows: SQTIHQWPATLVQPVGSPLSLECTVEGTSNPNLYWYRQAAGRGLQLLFYSVGIGQISSEVPQNLSASRPQDRQFILSSKKLLLSDSGFYLCACSSSYEQYFGPGTRLTVT.

Only a few counts were recorded for this clone. The chain has TRBV6-1 and TRBJ1-1, with D possibly matching TRBD1 (6 bases). CDR1 MNHNS and CDR2 SASEGT come from the germline V gene. This CDR3 comprises 15 residues. V gave up 7 bases and J gave up 6 bases, with 21 bases separating them. The CDR3 nucleotides read TGTGCCAGCACCCGAGGGGGGGAGGGAGGCTCTGAAGCTTTCTTT. It yields the protein CASTRGGEGGSEAFF.